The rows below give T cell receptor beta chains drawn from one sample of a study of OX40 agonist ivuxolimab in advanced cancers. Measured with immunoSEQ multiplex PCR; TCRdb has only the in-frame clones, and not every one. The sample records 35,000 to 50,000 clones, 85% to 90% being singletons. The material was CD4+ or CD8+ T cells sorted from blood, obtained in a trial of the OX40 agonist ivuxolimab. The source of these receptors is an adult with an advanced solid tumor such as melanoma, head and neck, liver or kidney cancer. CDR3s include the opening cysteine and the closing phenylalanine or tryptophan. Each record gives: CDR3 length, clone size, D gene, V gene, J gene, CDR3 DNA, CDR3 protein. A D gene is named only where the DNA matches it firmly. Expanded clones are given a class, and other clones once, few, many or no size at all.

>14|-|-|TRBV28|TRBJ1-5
TGTGCCAGCACCCCCGCGGGCAACAATCAGCCCCAGCATTTT
CASTPAGNNQPQHF
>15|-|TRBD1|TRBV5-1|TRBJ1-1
TGCGCCAGCAGCTGGACAGGGCGTGTATTCGCTGAAGCTTTCTTT
CASSWTGRVFAEAFF
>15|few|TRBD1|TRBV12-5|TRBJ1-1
TGTGCTAGTAGACCGGGGACAGGAGGGTACACTGAAGCTTTCTTT
CASRPGTGGYTEAFF
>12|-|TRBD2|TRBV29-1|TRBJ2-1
TGCAGCGTTGACGGGGGGAACAATGAGCAGTTCTTC
CSVDGGNNEQFF
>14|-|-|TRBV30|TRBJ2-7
TGTGCCTGGAGTGAGACAGGACGATCGGGCGAGCAGTACTTC
CAWSETGRSGEQYF
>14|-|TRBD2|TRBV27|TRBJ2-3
TGTACCACCGCGACTAGCGGGAGTACAGATACGCAGTATTTT
CTTATSGSTDTQYF
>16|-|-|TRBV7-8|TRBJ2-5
TGTGCCAGCAGCTTTACTAGCCGTAGGGTCCAAGAGACCCAGTACTTC
CASSFTSRRVQETQYF
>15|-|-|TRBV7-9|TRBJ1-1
TGTGCCAGCAGCTCGAGTAGGACAGAAGGTCCTGAAGCTTTCTTT
CASSSSRTEGPEAFF
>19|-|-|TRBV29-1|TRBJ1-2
TGCAGCGTTTATTCCTCCCGGGGCACCGAGATGGAATTAAACTATGGCTACACCTTC
CSVYSSRGTEMELNYGYTF
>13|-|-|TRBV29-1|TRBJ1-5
TGCAGCGTTGAAGAGGATAGCAATCAGCCCCAGCATTTT
CSVEEDSNQPQHF
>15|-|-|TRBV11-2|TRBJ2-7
TGTGCCAGCAGCTTAGAGCTTGGGGTATCCTACGAGCAGTACTTC
CASSLELGVSYEQYF
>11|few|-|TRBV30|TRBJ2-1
TGTGCCTGCTACTCCTACAATGAGCAGTTCTTC
CACYSYNEQFF
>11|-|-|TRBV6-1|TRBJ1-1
TGTGCCAGCAGTCACTCACGAGAAGCTTTCTTT
CASSHSREAFF
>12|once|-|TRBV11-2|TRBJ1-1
TGTGCCAGCAGCTTAAGGACAGACGAAGCTTTCTTT
CASSLRTDEAFF
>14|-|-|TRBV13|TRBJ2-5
TGTGCCAGCAGCCCGCAGGGATTTGACGAGACCCAGTACTTC
CASSPQGFDETQYF
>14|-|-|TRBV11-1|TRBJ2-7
TGTGCCAGCAGCTTAGAGGTGGACTCGGACGAGCAGTACTTC
CASSLEVDSDEQYF
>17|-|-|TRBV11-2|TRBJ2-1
TGTGCCAGCAGCTACACTATGTACGGGAGCAGCAACAATGAGCAGTTCTTC
CASSYTMYGSSNNEQFF
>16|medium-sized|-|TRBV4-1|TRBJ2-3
TGCGCCAGCAGCCAAGATGGCGGGGTCCACACAGATACGCAGTATTTT
CASSQDGGVHTDTQYF
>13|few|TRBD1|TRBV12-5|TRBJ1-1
TGTGCTAGTGGCCTTGGACAGGGGGCAGGAGCTTTCTTT
CASGLGQGAGAFF
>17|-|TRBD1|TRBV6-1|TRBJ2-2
TGTGCCAGCAGTGAAGCGAAGCGACAGGGCTTCACCGGGGAGCTGTTTTTT
CASSEAKRQGFTGELFF
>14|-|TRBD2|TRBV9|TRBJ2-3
TGTGCCAGCAGCGGTCCGGGACTAGAGGGTACGCAGTATTTT
CASSGPGLEGTQYF
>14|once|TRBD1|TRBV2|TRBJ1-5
TGTGCCAGCCGCGGAACAGGGGGCAATCAGCCCCAGCATTTT
CASRGTGGNQPQHF
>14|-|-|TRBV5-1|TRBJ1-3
TGCGCCAGCAGTCCGGGGGGCTCTGGAAACACCATATATTTT
CASSPGGSGNTIYF
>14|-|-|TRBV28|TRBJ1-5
TGTGCCAGCAGTTGGCAGGGGCGATATCAGCCCCAGCATTTT
CASSWQGRYQPQHF